This T cell receptor (beta chain) was profiled in a study of T cells after yellow fever vaccination. This clonotype occurred a few times. Conversion of TCR transcripts into cDNA relied on 5'RACE template switching, which added a universal primer site and UMIs. TCRdb reanalysed the 5' RACE reads using MiXCR and keeps one entry per CDR3 protein. The repertoire holds under 500,000 distinct CDR3 sequences, around 20% seen once, with 15% to 20% in the top ten. The CDR3 covers 15 residues. The germline gives CDR1 LGHNA, CDR2 YSLEER. V was pared by 5 bases and J by 0 bases, with 10 bases between. The chain joins TRBV4-3 to TRBJ1-4; D is unclear. The source of this sequence is a man in his late teens or twenties who received the YFV17D yellow fever vaccine. Specimen: PBMCs, collected before the yellow fever booster vaccination. The CDR3 loop is CASSANSATNEKLFF. CDR3 nucleotides: TGCGCCAGCAGCGCCAACAGCGCAACTAATGAAAAACTGTTTTTT.